One and the same sample provided the 22 T cell receptor beta chains below, sequenced in a study of blood T cell repertoires in COVID-19. Sequenced by immunoSEQ multiplex PCR; TCRdb stores in-frame clones only, minus some. The table lists about 230,000 clones, less than 85% of them singletons. The sample was peripheral blood. The receptors here all came from a woman in her seventies with active or convalescent COVID-19.

Here the CDR3 reads CASSLAVGADSSYNEQFF. The CDR3 nucleotides are TGTGCCAGCAGCTTAGCGGTAGGGGCTGATAGCTCCTACAATGAGCAGTTCTTC. The V and J genes are TRBV11-1 and TRBJ2-1; D possibly corresponds to TRBD1 (5 bases). Per germline, CDR1 SGHAT and CDR2 FQDESV (reference sequence). The length of the CDR3 is 18 residues. V was cut by 0 bases and J by 0 bases, with 15 bases left in between.

This chain joins TRBV25-1 and TRBJ1-2, with 8 nucleotides matching TRBD1. CDR3 length: 15 residues. V gave up 2 bases and J gave up 4 bases; unmatched junction bases: 6. CDR1 MGHDK and CDR2 SYGVNS come from the germline V gene. The CDR3 DNA reads as TGTGCCAGCAGTGAACGGACAGGGACAGTCTATGGCTACACCTTC. It encodes CASSERTGTVYGYTF.

DNA for the CDR3: TGCGCCAGCAGCCCTGACAGGGCGAACACTGAAGCTTTCTTT. Protein: CASSPDRANTEAFF. The chain couples TRBV5-1 to TRBJ1-1, with 7 bases matching TRBD1. The V and J ends lost 4 bases and 1 base, in that order; junction bases with no gene match: 4. The germline CDR1 and CDR2 sequences are SGHRS and YFSETQ. The CDR3 is 14 residues long.

This clone was observed once. This rearrangement joins TRBV11-2 to TRBJ2-7; perhaps TRBD1 as D (6 bases). Germline V CDR1 and CDR2: SGHAT, FQNNGV. Deletions cut 5 bases from V and 0 bases from J, with 11 bases between. CDR3 length equals 14 residues. CDR3 loop: CASSRSDSSYEQYF. CDR3 bases: TGTGCCAGCAGCCGATCGGACAGCTCCTACGAGCAGTACTTC.

The rearrangement joins TRBV5-1 to TRBJ2-7, with TRBD1 matching 8 bases. In germline, CDR1 is SGHRS, CDR2 YFSETQ. V was clipped by 2 bases and J by 5 bases; unmatched bases: 6. The CDR3 length is 14 residues. This chain's CDR3 is CASSLNGQGHEQYF. The DNA of the CDR3 is TGCGCCAGCAGCTTAAATGGACAGGGCCACGAGCAGTACTTC. Full variable domain (remainder filled in from reference TRBV5-1 and TRBJ2-7): KAGVTQTPRYLIKTRGQQVTLSCSPISGHRSVSWYQQTPGQGLQFLFEYFSETQRNKGNFPGRFSGRQFSNSRSEMNVSTLELGDSALYLCASSLNGQGHEQYFGPGTRLTVT.

The sample holds a few counts of this clone. The chain carries TRBV11-2 and TRBJ1-3; 8 bases are a match to TRBD1. This CDR3 spans 16 amino acids. Germline CDR1 and CDR2: SGHAT and FQNNGV. The V and J ends lost 6 bases and 2 bases, in that order; junction bases with no gene match: 9. The CDR3 coding sequence is TGTGCCAGCAGTCAGGGCCTACAGGGGGCTGGAAACACCATATATTTT. Encoded protein: CASSQGLQGAGNTIYF.

This clone was counted between two and nine times. The chain joins TRBV9 to TRBJ2-5; D may be TRBD1 (5 bases). Germline values: CDR1 SGDLS, CDR2 YYNGEE. V was pared by 0 bases and J by 9 bases, with 9 bases between. The length of the CDR3 is 12 residues. This chain's CDR3 is CASSVEVGAQYF. In DNA form, the CDR3 reads TGTGCCAGCAGCGTAGAGGTAGGGGCCCAGTACTTC.

The J gene is TRBJ2-6, the V gene TRBV5-1; D is undetermined. This CDR3 has 19 residues. Per the germline V gene, CDR1 is SGHRS and CDR2 is YFSETQ. The germline V and J ends were trimmed by 2 bases and 0 bases, with 18 bases remaining between them. The CDR3 DNA reads TGCGCCAGCAGCTTTGACCCCCCAGAGGTAAGCTCTGGGGCCAACGTCCTGACTTTC. Translation: CASSFDPPEVSSGANVLTF.

The chain carries TRBV7-3 and TRBJ1-1; D is unresolved. The germline V gene has CDR1 SGHTA and CDR2 FQGTGA. The CDR3 is made up of 13 amino acids. V was shortened by 5 bases and J by 10 bases, with 17 bases between the two germline ends. The CDR3 DNA reads as TGTGCCAGCAGCCCAATCGCCGAGCGGCGAGCTTTCTTT. As protein: CASSPIAERRAFF.

The chain combines TRBV27 with TRBJ2-3; the match to TRBD2 covers 8 bases. With 4 bases clipped from V and 5 bases from J, the junction kept 23 bases outside the gene matches. There are 20 residues in the CDR3. The germline gives CDR1 MNHEY, CDR2 SMNVEV (reference sequence). The CDR3 here is CASSSERLVTGTSGRDTQYF. CDR3 sequence (DNA): TGTGCCAGCAGTTCAGAGAGGTTGGTAACCGGGACTAGTGGAAGAGATACGCAGTATTTT.

This clone was recorded a few times. The chain couples TRBV3-1 (or the pseudogene TRBV3-2) to TRBJ2-1; a possible D gene is TRBD2 (5 bases). The CDR3 has 13 amino acids. V lost 3 bases and J 9 bases, leaving 12 bases between the germline ends. In germline, CDR1 is LGHDT, CDR2 YNNKEL (reference sequence). The CDR3 bases are TGTGCCAGCAGCCAGTTCCTAGCAGGTGAGCAGTTCTTC. Translating gives CASSQFLAGEQFF.

The V gene is TRBV27, the J gene TRBJ2-7; 11 nucleotides align to TRBD1. The V segment lost 5 bases and the J segment 3 bases; nucleotides outside the gene matches: 6. Germline CDR1 is MNHEY and CDR2 is SMNVEV (reference sequence). The CDR3 runs to 15 residues. Written as DNA, the CDR3 is TGTGCCAGCAGTGCCCGGGACAGGGGGGGCTACGAGCAGTACTTC. Protein product: CASSARDRGGYEQYF.

To note about this clone: An end of the junction does not agree with germline; a read error may underlie this. The chain couples TRBV4-1 to TRBJ1-1; the D is unclear. The CDR3 is 14 residues long. Germline values: CDR1 MGHRA, CDR2 YSYEKL. The CDR3 nucleotides are TGCGCCAGCAGCAAAGAAGAGGGTGGAACTGAAGCTTTCTTT. This gives the protein CASSKEEGGTEAFF.

The chain's CDR3 is CASSLRGLGNQPQHF. For the CDR3, the DNA is TGTGCCAGCAGCTTGCGTGGACTGGGCAATCAGCCCCAGCATTTT. The chain employs TRBV5-6 and TRBJ1-5; D remains ambiguous. CDR1 and CDR2 (germline): SGHDT, YYEEEE. Trimming took 1 base from V and 2 from J, leaving 10 bases between them. This CDR3 is 15 amino acids long.

The rearrangement joins TRBV19 to TRBJ2-2, with 9 bases that match TRBD2. Germline lookup yields CDR1 LNHDA and CDR2 SQIVND (reference sequence). This CDR3 has 15 residues. V trimming: 2 bases; J trimming: 5 bases; junction bases outside the gene matches: 3. CDR3 residues: CASSILAGDTGELFF. In DNA, the CDR3 is TGTGCCAGTAGTATATTAGCGGGGGATACCGGGGAGCTGTTTTTT.

This chain joins TRBV7-9 and TRBJ2-2, with D unresolved. The CDR3 is made up of 15 amino acids. Looked up from germline, CDR1 is SEHNR and CDR2 is FQNEAQ (reference sequence). V lost 7 bases and J 0 bases, leaving 12 bases between the germline ends. The CDR3 protein is CASTDDISNTGELFF. Written as DNA, the CDR3 is TGTGCCAGCACCGACGACATATCGAACACCGGGGAGCTGTTTTTT.

The rearrangement joins TRBV7-2 to TRBJ2-7; 9 bases match TRBD2. The junction had 3 bases not matched to a gene; V was cut back by 1 base and J by 2 bases. CDR3 length: 15 amino acids. Germline CDR1 SGHTA, CDR2 FQGNSA. The CDR3 here is CASSLVQRGAYEQYF. The DNA for the CDR3 is TGTGCCAGCAGCTTAGTGCAGCGGGGGGCCTACGAGCAGTACTTC.

The chain recombines TRBV7-2 with TRBJ2-5, with D perhaps TRBD1 (6 bases). The CDR3 is 14 residues long. CDR1 is SGHTA, CDR2 FQGNSA, per germline. V lost 0 bases and J lost 4, with 9 bases in between. The DNA for the CDR3 is TGTGCCAGCAGCTTAGCGCGGACAGCAGAGACCCAGTACTTC. Translation: CASSLARTAETQYF.

This CDR3 is CASSAGLLIAGGPYEQYF. CDR3 bases: TGTGCCAGCAGCGCCGGACTGCTGATAGCGGGGGGCCCCTACGAGCAGTACTTC. V and J are TRBV9 and TRBJ2-7; 10 bases align to TRBD2. Per germline, CDR1 SGDLS and CDR2 YYNGEE. The V gene end was trimmed by 3 bases and the J gene end by 2 bases; junction bases not matched to a gene: 14. The CDR3 runs to 18 residues.

This sequence joins TRBV28 and TRBJ2-7; TRBD1 agrees at 7 bases. Per germline, CDR1 MDHEN and CDR2 SYDVKM. V trimming: 2 bases; J trimming: 5 bases; junction bases outside the gene matches: 6. The CDR3 has 14 amino acids. CDR3 sequence reads: CASSLGVTGNEQYF. In DNA form, the CDR3 reads TGTGCCAGCAGTTTAGGTGTGACAGGGAACGAGCAGTACTTC. Supplemented by reference TRBV28 and TRBJ2-7, the full variable domain reads DVKVTQSSRYLVKRTGEKVFLECVQDMDHENMFWYRQDPGLGLRLIYFSYDVKMKEKGDIPEGYSVSREKKERFSLILESASTNQTSMYLCASSLGVTGNEQYFGPGTRLTVT.

The J gene is TRBJ1-2, the V gene TRBV7-9; D remains unclear. V was cut by 2 bases and J by 8 bases, with 9 bases left in between. The germline V gene encodes CDR1 SEHNR and CDR2 FQNEAQ (reference sequence). The CDR3 sequence is 12 residues long. The CDR3 protein is CASSLTGGGYTF. For the CDR3, the DNA is TGTGCCAGCAGCTTAACGGGCGGGGGCTACACCTTC.

This clone was observed a few times. V and J are TRBV18 and TRBJ2-2; D might be TRBD2 (6 bases). Trimming pared 6 bases from V and 3 bases from J, leaving 14 bases between. The CDR3 sequence is 15 residues long. The germline V gene encodes CDR1 KGHSH and CDR2 LQKENI. The chain's CDR3 is CASSIREEDTGELFF. The CDR3 nucleotides read TGTGCCAGCTCGATCAGGGAGGAGGACACCGGGGAGCTGTTTTTT.